The next 3 T cell receptor beta chains were all read from a single sample in a study of cytomegalovirus exposure and HLA in healthy donors. Researchers ran the PCR with 60 Vbeta and 13 Jbeta primers. Generated by immunoSEQ multiplex PCR, the TCRdb table keeps only in-frame clones and is missing some. The top ten clones hold 1% to 1.5% of a sample with some 190,000 clones, about 9% of them seen once. Sequenced input: PBMCs. Every receptor here comes from a woman in her twenties or thirties in good health and CMV-seropositive.

A few counts support this clone. The chain joins TRBV6-5 to TRBJ2-1; 9 bases fit TRBD1. Trimming removed 6 bases from V and 1 base from J; junction bases left unmatched: 4. The CDR3 is made up of 15 amino acids. Per the germline V gene, CDR1 is MNHEY and CDR2 is SVGAGI. CDR3 coding DNA: TGTGCCAGCAGAAAGGACAGGGGTTCCTACAATGAGCAGTTCTTC. It specifies CASRKDRGSYNEQFF.

This clone turned up a few times. The chain joins TRBV2 to TRBJ2-1; 7 positions agree with TRBD1. Per the germline V gene, CDR1 is SNHLY and CDR2 is FYNNEI. This CDR3 is built from 11 residues. After removal of 7 bases from V and 7 bases from J, the junction contained 1 base not matched to a gene. The CDR3 bases are TGTGCCAGCAAACAGGGGAATGAGCAGTTCTTC. As protein: CASKQGNEQFF.

This clone was counted between two and nine times. J is TRBJ1-2 and V is TRBV6-5; 7 bases are a match to TRBD1. V gave up 6 bases and J gave up 4 bases; unmatched junction bases: 11. The CDR3 is made up of 15 amino acids. CDR1 is MNHEY, CDR2 SVGAGI, per germline. Written as DNA, the CDR3 is TGTGCCAGCAGCCAGGACAGGTTAGGTGTCTATGGCTACACCTTC. Protein product: CASSQDRLGVYGYTF.